One sample yielded the 10 T cell receptor beta chains listed below, sequenced in a study of blood T cell repertoires in COVID-19. Produced via immunoSEQ multiplex PCR; TCRdb's table is partial and in-frame only. Of a few hundred thousand clones listed, around 90% were seen once; the top ten hold roughly 1.2%. The sample consisted of peripheral blood. The receptors were sampled from a man aged 35 to 55 with acute or convalescent COVID-19.

The V call is TRBV10-3, the J call TRBJ2-7; 10 positions match TRBD2. J lost 1 base, V lost 3 bases, and 3 bases had no gene match. Germline values: CDR1 ENHRY, CDR2 SYGVKD. The CDR3 is 15 residues long. DNA for the CDR3: TGTGCCATCAGTGAAAGGACTAGCGGATCCTACGAGCAGTACTTC. It translates to CAISERTSGSYEQYF.

This sequence joins TRBV30 and TRBJ1-1; no reliable D call. The CDR3 is 13 amino acids. The germline V gene encodes CDR1 GTSNPN and CDR2 SVGIG (reference sequence). The ends were cut back, 7 bases at V and 1 base at J, with 13 bases in the middle. For the CDR3, the DNA is TGTGCCTCACGGGAAAGGCCGAACACTGAAGCTTTCTTT. This codes for CASRERPNTEAFF.

The CDR3 DNA is TGTGCCAGCAGGCCTCCGACGGGGGTTAACTATGGCTACACCTTC. It yields the protein CASRPPTGVNYGYTF. The chain employs TRBV6-6 and TRBJ1-2; D might be TRBD1 (5 bases). Germline V CDR1 and CDR2: MNHNY, SVGAGI (reference sequence). The CDR3 covers 15 residues. Trimming removed 6 bases from V and 1 base from J, with 15 bases in between.

The rearrangement links TRBV7-3 to TRBJ1-2; 10 bases map to TRBD1. The germline V gene has CDR1 SGHTA and CDR2 FQGTGA. Trimming took 5 bases from V and 6 from J; bases not matched to a gene: 9. CDR3 length equals 15 residues. CDR3 loop: CASSPDRGHPNGYTF. DNA for the CDR3: TGTGCCAGCAGCCCCGACAGGGGGCATCCGAATGGCTACACCTTC.

The rearrangement links TRBV5-1 to TRBJ1-1; D is possibly TRBD1 (5 bases). V shed 4 bases and J shed 5 bases, with 15 bases lying between them. Germline loops: CDR1 SGHRS, CDR2 YFSETQ. CDR3 length: 14 amino acids. The CDR3 spells CASSPGAAATEAFF. The CDR3 nucleotides are TGCGCCAGCAGCCCTGGGGCAGCTGCGACTGAAGCTTTCTTT.

The chain uses TRBV19 and TRBJ1-2; 8 bases align to TRBD1. The V gene's germline CDR1 is LNHDA and CDR2 SQIVND (reference sequence). V lost 0 bases, J lost 6 bases, and 9 bases stayed unmatched. The CDR3 is made up of 16 amino acids. The CDR3 protein is CASSIDRLGRGHGYTF. CDR3 in DNA: TGTGCCAGTAGTATAGATCGACTTGGCAGGGGGCATGGCTACACCTTC.

The chain has TRBV7-3 and TRBJ1-2; TRBD1 agrees at 7 bases. The junction had 10 bases not matched to a gene; V was cut back by 5 bases and J by 7 bases. The CDR3 is 14 residues long. In germline, CDR1 is SGHTA, CDR2 FQGTGA. CDR3 nucleotides: TGTGCCAGCAGCCCCAACGGGGGACAGACTGGCTACACCTTC. Protein product: CASSPNGGQTGYTF.

The chain has TRBV13 and TRBJ2-2, with 7 bases that match TRBD1. The germline gives CDR1 PRHDT, CDR2 FYEKMQ (reference sequence). V lost 5 bases to trimming and J lost 5 bases; unmatched junction nucleotides: 8. The CDR3 totals 15 residues. The CDR3 sequence is CASSRRDRRTGELFF. CDR3 DNA: TGTGCCAGCAGCCGTCGGGACAGACGGACCGGGGAGCTGTTTTTT.

In its sample, this clone was seen once. CDR3: CASSLTERKNTEAFF. The CDR3 nucleotides read TGTGCCAGCAGCTTAACGGAGAGAAAGAACACTGAAGCTTTCTTT. The chain couples TRBV7-3 to TRBJ1-1, with D unresolved. Germline V CDR1 and CDR2: SGHTA, FQGTGA. With 0 bases removed from V and 1 base from J, the gap between germline ends came to 9 bases. CDR3 length: 15 residues.

The chain couples TRBV7-3 to TRBJ1-1; D call uncertain. V lost 3 bases, J lost 3 bases, and 8 bases lay in between. The V gene's germline CDR1 is SGHTA and CDR2 FQGTGA. CDR3 length equals 13 residues. CDR3 amino acids: CASSLTGDTEAFF. CDR3 sequence (DNA): TGTGCCAGCAGCTTGACCGGGGACACTGAAGCTTTCTTT.